This entry describes one TCR beta chain. This entry is derived from a study of T cells in Graves' hyperthyroidism and ophthalmopathy. Germline loops: CDR1 SNHLY, CDR2 FYNNEI. The CDR3 is 15 residues long. The trim removed 6 bases at V and 4 bases at J, leaving 9 bases unmatched. RNA transcripts were the template for amplifying TCR beta CDR3 regions. A set of HTBI primers served as the primers for a first-round RT-PCR of the TCR CDR3. TCRdb independently ran MiXCR on the multiplex PCR reads; one entry per CDR3 protein. The profile shows approximately 370,000 distinct CDR3 sequences, roughly 15% of them singletons.

The V and J genes are TRBV2 and TRBJ2-5; TRBD1 matches at 9 bases. The source of this sequence is a woman younger than 45 with Graves' hyperthyroidism that later progressed to Graves' ophthalmopathy. Sequencing input: blood. CDR3 loop: CASRPIQGARETQYF. CDR3 sequence (DNA): TGTGCCAGCAGACCTATACAGGGGGCTCGAGAGACCCAGTACTTC.